This T cell receptor beta chain was sequenced in a study of shared clonotypes between healthy human individuals. Assay: immunoSEQ multiplex PCR; the TCRdb copy retains only in-frame clones and omits some. The sample holds approximately 1.9 million clones, 90% to 95% seen once. Terminally differentiated effector memory CD45RA+ cells were left out of the naive CD8 fraction, which was CD45RO-negative and positively selected for CCR7. The length of the CDR3 is 20 residues. V lost 6 bases and J lost 0, with 31 bases in between. The V gene's germline CDR1 is SQVTM and CDR2 ANQGSEA. V gene TRBV29-1 combines with J gene TRBJ2-3, with D unclear. The clonotype comes from a man aged 18 to 29 in good health. Some clones in this sample may be carry-over from other donors' samples. Sequences were obtained from naive CD8+ T cells from PBMCs. This CDR3 is CSVAFPVVSRRIPSTDTQYF. The CDR3 coding sequence is TGCAGCGTGGCCTTCCCTGTCGTCTCTAGGAGAATCCCCAGCACAGATACGCAGTATTTT.